The subject of this entry is one TCR beta chain. This table comes from immunoSEQ multiplex PCR, and its TCRdb copy is limited to in-frame clones, with some not included. The sample includes around 250,000 clones, about 88% of them seen just once. The data are from a study of blood T cell repertoires in COVID-19. Study-wide background: The cDNA or gDNA used as material had been derived from T cells, B-cell-depleted T cells, or PBMCs.

J was trimmed by 3 bases and V by 6 bases; bases with no gene match: 4. Germline V gene data show CDR1 as SNHLY and CDR2 as FYNNEI. The CDR3 loop spans 14 amino acids. Individuals drawn from 20 to 25 US areas were roughly 18 to 95 years old. Participant-given clinical history determined each cohort assignment. Before they entered the study, exposed participants had met a COVID-19 case within 2 weeks. The V gene is TRBV2, the J gene TRBJ2-7; 11 positions agree with TRBD1. The sample was PBMCs or T cells enriched from blood (not recorded which). The sequence came from a woman aged 45 to 65 who had been exposed to COVID-19. CDR3 residues: CASSGGTGGYEQYF. CDR3 bases: TGTGCCAGCAGCGGCGGGACAGGGGGCTACGAGCAGTACTTC.